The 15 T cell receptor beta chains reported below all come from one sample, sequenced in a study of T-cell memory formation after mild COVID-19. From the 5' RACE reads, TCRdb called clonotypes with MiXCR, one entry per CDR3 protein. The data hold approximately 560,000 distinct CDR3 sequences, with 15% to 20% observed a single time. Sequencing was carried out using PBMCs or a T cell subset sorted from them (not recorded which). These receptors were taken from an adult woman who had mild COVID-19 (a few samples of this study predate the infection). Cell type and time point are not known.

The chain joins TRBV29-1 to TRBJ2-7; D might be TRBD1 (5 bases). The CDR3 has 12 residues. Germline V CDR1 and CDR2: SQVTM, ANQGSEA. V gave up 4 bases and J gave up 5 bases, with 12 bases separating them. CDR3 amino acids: CSVGRGTDEQYF. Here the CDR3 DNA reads TGCAGCGTTGGAAGGGGAACCGACGAGCAGTACTTC.

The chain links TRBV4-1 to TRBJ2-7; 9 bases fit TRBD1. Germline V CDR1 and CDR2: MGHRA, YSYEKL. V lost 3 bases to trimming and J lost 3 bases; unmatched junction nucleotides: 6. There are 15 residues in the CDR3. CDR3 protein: CASSQKTGGSYEQYF. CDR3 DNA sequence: TGCGCCAGCAGCCAGAAGACAGGGGGAAGCTACGAGCAGTACTTC.

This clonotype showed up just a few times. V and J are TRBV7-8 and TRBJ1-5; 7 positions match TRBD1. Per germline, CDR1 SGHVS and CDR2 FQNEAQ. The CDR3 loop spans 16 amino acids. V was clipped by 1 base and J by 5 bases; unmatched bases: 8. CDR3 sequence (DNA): TGTGCCAGCAGCTTAGGCAAGAAGGGGGCCTATCAGCCCCAGCATTTT. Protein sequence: CASSLGKKGAYQPQHF.

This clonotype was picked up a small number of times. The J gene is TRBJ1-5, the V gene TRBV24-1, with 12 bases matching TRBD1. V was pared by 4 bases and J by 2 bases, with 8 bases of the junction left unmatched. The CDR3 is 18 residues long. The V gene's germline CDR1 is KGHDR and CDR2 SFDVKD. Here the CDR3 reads CATSDPGTGGAGNQPQHF. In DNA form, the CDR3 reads TGTGCCACCAGTGACCCCGGGACAGGGGGCGCGGGCAATCAGCCCCAGCATTTT.

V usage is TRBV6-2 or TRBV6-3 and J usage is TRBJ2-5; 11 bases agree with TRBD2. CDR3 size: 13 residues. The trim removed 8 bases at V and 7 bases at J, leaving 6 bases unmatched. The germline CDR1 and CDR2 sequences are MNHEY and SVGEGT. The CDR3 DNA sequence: TGTGCCAGCTATAGCGGGGGGGCCGGGACCCAGTACTTC. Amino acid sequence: CASYSGGAGTQYF.

CDR3 nucleotides: TGTGCCAGCTCACGGACAGGGGCCACTGAAGCTTTCTTT. Translation gives CASSRTGATEAFF. The chain combines TRBV18 with TRBJ1-1; 9 bases align to TRBD1. The junction had 1 base not matched to a gene; V was cut back by 4 bases and J by 4 bases. CDR1 and CDR2 from the germline V gene are KGHSH and LQKENI. This CDR3 has 13 residues.

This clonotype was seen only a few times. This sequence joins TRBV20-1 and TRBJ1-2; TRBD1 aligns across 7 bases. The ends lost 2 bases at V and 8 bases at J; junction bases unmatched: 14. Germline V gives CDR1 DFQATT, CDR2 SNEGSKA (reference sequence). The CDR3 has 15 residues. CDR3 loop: CSARIQGTAGRGYTF. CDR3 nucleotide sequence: TGCAGTGCTAGAATACAAGGGACAGCGGGGCGGGGCTACACCTTC.

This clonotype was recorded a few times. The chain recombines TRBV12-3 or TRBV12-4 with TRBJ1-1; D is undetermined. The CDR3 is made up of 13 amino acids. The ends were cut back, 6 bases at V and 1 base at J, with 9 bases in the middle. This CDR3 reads CASRQQRNTEAFF. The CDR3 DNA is TGTGCCAGCAGACAACAGAGGAACACTGAAGCTTTCTTT.

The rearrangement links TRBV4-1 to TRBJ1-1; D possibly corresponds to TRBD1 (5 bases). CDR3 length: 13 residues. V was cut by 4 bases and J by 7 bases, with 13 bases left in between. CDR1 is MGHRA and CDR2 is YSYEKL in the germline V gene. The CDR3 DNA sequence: TGCGCCAGCAGCCCTGAGGGGACCATTGAAGCTTTCTTT. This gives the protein CASSPEGTIEAFF.

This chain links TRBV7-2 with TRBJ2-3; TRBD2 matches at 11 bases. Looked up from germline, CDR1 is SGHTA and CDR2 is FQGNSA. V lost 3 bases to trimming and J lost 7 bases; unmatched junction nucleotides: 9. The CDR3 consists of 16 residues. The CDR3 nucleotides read TGTGCCAGCAGCTTGAGCCTAGCGGGGGGTGTGTATACGCAGTATTTT. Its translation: CASSLSLAGGVYTQYF.

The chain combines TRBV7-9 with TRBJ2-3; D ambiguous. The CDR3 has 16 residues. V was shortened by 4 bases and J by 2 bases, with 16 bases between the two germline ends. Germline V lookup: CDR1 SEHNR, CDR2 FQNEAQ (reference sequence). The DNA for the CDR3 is TGTGCCAGCAGCTCAAACACCCAAGTCATCACAGATACGCAGTATTTT. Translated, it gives CASSSNTQVITDTQYF. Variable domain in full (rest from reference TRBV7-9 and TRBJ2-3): DTGVSQNPRHKITKRGQNVTFRCDPISEHNRLYWYRQTLGQGPEFLTYFQNEAQLEKSRLLSDRFSAERPKGSFSTLEIQRTEQGDSAMYLCASSSNTQVITDTQYFGPGTRLTVL.

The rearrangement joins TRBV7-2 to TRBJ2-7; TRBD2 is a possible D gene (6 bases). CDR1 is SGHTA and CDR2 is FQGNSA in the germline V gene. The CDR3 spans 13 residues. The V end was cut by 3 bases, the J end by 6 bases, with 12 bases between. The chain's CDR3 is CASSLGRYGEQYF. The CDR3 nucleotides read TGTGCCAGCAGCTTGGGGAGGTACGGCGAGCAGTACTTC.

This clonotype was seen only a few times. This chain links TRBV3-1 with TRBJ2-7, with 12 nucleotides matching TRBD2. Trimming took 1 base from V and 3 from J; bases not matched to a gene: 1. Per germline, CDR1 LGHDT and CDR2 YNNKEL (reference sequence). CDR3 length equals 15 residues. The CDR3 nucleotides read TGTGCCAGCAGCCAAGGACTAGCGGGAGTCTACGAGCAGTACTTC. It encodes CASSQGLAGVYEQYF.

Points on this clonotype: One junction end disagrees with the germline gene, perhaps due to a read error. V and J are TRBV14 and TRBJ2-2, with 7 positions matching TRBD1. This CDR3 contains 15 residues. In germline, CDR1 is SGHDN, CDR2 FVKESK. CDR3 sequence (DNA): TGTGCAAGCAGCCCTAGTACAGGGGCCACCGGGGAGCTGTTTTTT. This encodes CASSPSTGATGELFF.

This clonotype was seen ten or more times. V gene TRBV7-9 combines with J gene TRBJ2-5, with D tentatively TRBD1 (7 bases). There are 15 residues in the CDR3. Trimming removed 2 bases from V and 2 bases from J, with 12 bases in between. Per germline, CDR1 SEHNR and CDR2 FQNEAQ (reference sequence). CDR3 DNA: TGTGCCAGCAGCTTACCGCAGGGGGGACAAGAGACCCAGTACTTC. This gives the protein CASSLPQGGQETQYF.